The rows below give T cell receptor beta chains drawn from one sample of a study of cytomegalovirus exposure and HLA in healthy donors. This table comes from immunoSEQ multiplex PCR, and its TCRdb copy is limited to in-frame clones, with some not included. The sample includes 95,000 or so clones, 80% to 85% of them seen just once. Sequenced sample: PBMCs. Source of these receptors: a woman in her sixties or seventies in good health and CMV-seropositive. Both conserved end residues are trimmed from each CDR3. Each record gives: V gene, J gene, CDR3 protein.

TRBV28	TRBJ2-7	ASSVAGGGEQY
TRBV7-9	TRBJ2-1	ASSLVGHPAGNEQF
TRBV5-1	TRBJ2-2	ASRGDRSTGELF
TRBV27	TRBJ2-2	ASSFREGHNTGELF
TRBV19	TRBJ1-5	ASSTSTGPQLNQPQH
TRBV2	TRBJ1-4	ASSRTASNEKLF
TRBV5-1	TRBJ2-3	ASSLGLAGVQDTQY
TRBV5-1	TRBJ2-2	ASSRGSPGELF
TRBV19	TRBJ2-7	ASIQTSGVSATYEQY
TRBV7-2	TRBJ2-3	ASSLVAAGGPSDTQY
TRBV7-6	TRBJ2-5	ASSLASSTGRETQY
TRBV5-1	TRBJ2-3	ASAGLAGRDTQY
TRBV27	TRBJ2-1	ASSSPPPGQETRGGSYNEQF
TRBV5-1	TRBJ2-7	ASSLGTSGSFDEQY
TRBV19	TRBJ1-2	ASSMDRKFNYGYT
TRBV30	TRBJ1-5	AWSVGQGWQPQH
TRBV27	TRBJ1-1	ASSRAGRTEAF
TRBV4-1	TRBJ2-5	ASSQGRYQRRYQETQY
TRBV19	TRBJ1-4	ASSLGTGLKLF
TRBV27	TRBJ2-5	ASSSDDRGFETQY
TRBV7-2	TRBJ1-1	ASSLSGSMNTEAF
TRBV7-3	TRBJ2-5	ASRSDTEETQY
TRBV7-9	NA	SSRATPGDEQY
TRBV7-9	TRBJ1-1	ASSLTGEPEAF
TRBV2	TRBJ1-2	ASSGQGGNYGYT
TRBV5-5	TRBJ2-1	ASSWTSGKEGPYNEQF
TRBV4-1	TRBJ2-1	ASSHRTGGLDEQF
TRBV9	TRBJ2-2	ASSLGLAGGIGELF
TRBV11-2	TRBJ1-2	ASSPDRNYGYT
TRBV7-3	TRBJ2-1	AGLASGEYNEQF
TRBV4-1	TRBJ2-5	ASSQDRVGRQETQY
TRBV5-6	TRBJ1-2	ASSLGGLGANYGYT
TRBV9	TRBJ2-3	ASSPRPESTDTQY
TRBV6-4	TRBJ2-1	ASSESTGGNEQF
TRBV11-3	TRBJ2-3	ASSTGQGAVADTQY
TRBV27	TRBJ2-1	ASTTLAGYNEQF
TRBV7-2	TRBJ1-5	ASSLVGANQPQH
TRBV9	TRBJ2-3	ASSTTPNTADTQY
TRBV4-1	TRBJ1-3	ASSQEQASSGNTIY
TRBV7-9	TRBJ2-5	ASSSNLRDTRETQY
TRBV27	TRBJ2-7	ASSSPGQGLYEQY
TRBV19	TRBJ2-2	ASSIQLAELGNTGELF
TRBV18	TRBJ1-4	ASSPRTGENEKLF
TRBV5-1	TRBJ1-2	ASRPGQINYGYT
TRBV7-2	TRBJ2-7	ASSLLAGVIYEQY
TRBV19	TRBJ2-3	ASSTRGQGTDTQY
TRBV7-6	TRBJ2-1	ASSLGGGPNEQF
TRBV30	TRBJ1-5	AWSFGQGQVSNQPQH
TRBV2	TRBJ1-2	ASSERSQAVYGYT